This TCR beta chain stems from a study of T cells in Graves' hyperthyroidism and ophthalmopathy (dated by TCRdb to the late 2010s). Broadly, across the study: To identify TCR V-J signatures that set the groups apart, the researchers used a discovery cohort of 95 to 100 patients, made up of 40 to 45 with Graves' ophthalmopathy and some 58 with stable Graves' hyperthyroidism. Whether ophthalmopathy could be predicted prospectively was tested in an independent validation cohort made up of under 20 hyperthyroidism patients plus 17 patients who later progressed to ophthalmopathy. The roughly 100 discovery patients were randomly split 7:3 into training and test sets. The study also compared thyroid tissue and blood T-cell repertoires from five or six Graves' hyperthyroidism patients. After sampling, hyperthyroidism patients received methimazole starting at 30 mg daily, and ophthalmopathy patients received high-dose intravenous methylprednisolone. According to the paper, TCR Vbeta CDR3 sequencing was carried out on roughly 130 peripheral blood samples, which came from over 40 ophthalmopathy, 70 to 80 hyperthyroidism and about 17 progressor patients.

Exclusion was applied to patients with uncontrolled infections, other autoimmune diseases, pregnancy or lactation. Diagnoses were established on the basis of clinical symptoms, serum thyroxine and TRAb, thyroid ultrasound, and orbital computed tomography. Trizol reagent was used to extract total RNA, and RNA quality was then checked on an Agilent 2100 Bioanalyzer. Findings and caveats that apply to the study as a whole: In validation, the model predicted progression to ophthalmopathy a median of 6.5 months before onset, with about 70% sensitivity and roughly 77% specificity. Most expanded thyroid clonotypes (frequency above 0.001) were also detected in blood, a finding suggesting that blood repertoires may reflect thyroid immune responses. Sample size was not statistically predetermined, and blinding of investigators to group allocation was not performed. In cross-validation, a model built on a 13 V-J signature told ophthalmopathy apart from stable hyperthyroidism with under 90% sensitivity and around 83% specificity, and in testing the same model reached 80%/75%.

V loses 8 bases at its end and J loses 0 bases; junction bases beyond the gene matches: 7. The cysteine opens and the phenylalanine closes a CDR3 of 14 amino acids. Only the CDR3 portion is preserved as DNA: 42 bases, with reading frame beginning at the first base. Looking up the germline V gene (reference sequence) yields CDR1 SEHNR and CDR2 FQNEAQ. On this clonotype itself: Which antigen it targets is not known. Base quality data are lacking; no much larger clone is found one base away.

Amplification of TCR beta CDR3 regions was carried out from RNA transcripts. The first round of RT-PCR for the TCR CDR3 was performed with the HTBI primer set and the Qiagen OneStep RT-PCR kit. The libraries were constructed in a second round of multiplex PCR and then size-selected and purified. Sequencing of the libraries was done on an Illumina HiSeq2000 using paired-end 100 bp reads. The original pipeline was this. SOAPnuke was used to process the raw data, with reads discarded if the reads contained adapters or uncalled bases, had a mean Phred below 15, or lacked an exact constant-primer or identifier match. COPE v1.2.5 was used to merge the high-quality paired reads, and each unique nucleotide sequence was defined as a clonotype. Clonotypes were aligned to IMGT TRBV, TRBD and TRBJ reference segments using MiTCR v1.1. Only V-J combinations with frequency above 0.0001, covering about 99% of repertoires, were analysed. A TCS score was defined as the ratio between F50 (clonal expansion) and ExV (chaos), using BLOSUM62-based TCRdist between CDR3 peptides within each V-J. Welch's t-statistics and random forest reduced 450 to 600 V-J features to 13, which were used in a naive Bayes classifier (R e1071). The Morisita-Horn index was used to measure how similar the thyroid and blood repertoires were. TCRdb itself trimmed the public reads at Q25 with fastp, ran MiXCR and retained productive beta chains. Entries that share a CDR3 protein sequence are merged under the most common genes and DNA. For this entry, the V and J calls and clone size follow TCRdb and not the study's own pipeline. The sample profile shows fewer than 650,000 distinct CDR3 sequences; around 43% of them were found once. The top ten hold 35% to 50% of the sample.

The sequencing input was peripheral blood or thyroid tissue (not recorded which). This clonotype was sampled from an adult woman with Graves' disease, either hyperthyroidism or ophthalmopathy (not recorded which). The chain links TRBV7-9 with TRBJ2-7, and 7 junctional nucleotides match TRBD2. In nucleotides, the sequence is TGTGCCAGCCTTAGCGGGCCGAGCTCCTACGAGCAGTACTTC. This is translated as CASLSGPSSYEQYF.